These T cell receptor beta chains were read from a single sample in a study of human T cells and chemical hapten exposure. TCRdb processed the RACE reads anew with MiXCR; each CDR3 protein has one entry. The sample has about 64,000 distinct CDR3 sequences, approximately 10% seen once. The material sequenced was whole blood, taken in connection with sensitization to the hapten diphenylcyclopropenone (DPC). These TCRs come from a woman in her twenties or thirties with alopecia areata. Some clones in this sample may be carry-over from other donors' samples. Each CDR3 is given with its conserved first and last residue. The order of the fields is J gene, clone size, D gene, V gene, CDR3 DNA, CDR3 protein. D genes are given only for firm matches. Clone size is stated in some rows and not others, as once, few, many or a class when expanded.

J gene: TRBJ2-3; clone size: few; D gene: .; V gene: TRBV7-2; CDR3 DNA: TGTGCCAGCAGAAGGGCAGGGTCAGATACGCAGTATTTT; CDR3 protein: CASRRAGSDTQYF
J gene: TRBJ1-1; clone size: .; D gene: .; V gene: TRBV25-1; CDR3 DNA: TGTGCCAGCAGTGAATACACAGCCCGGATCACTGAAGCTTTCTTT; CDR3 protein: CASSEYTARITEAFF
J gene: TRBJ2-7; clone size: few; D gene: TRBD1; V gene: TRBV7-2; CDR3 DNA: TGTGCCAGCAGCCGTGGGACAGGGGCCTCCTACGAGCAGTACTTC; CDR3 protein: CASSRGTGASYEQYF
J gene: TRBJ2-1; clone size: few; D gene: .; V gene: TRBV18; CDR3 DNA: TGTGCCAGCTCACCCGGGGGCGCGAGAAGTATTGAGCAGTTCTTC; CDR3 protein: CASSPGGARSIEQFF
J gene: TRBJ2-3; clone size: few; D gene: TRBD2; V gene: TRBV9; CDR3 DNA: TGTGCCAGCAGCGTAGCTTACGAGCGGGGGGTCCGCACAGATACGCAGTATTTT; CDR3 protein: CASSVAYERGVRTDTQYF
J gene: TRBJ1-4; clone size: few; D gene: .; V gene: TRBV7-9; CDR3 DNA: TGTGCCAGCAGCTTACGCGGTGAGAGGGCTAATGAAAAACTGTTTTTT; CDR3 protein: CASSLRGERANEKLFF
J gene: TRBJ2-7; clone size: many; D gene: .; V gene: TRBV6-2/TRBV6-3; CDR3 DNA: TGTGCCAGCAGTTACTCTGCCAGGTCCTACGAGCAGTACTTC; CDR3 protein: CASSYSARSYEQYF
J gene: TRBJ2-7; clone size: many; D gene: TRBD1; V gene: TRBV6-1; CDR3 DNA: TGTGCCAGCAGTGGACCGGCTCGGACAGGTTTGGAGGAGCAGTACTTC; CDR3 protein: CASSGPARTGLEEQYF
J gene: TRBJ1-3; clone size: .; D gene: .; V gene: TRBV6-6; CDR3 DNA: TGTGCCAGCAGGGCAGGACACAACCTCCCCTCTGGAAACACCATATATTTT; CDR3 protein: CASRAGHNLPSGNTIYF
J gene: TRBJ2-1; clone size: few; D gene: TRBD2; V gene: TRBV4-3; CDR3 DNA: TGCGCCAGCAGCCAAGAAGGCAGCGGGAGACTAAATGAGCAGTTCTTC; CDR3 protein: CASSQEGSGRLNEQFF
J gene: TRBJ1-5; clone size: few; D gene: .; V gene: TRBV18; CDR3 DNA: TGTGCCAGCTCCGCGGGGAGGGGTGATCAGCCCCAGCATTTT; CDR3 protein: CASSAGRGDQPQHF
J gene: TRBJ2-3; clone size: many; D gene: .; V gene: TRBV5-1; CDR3 DNA: TGCGCCAGCAGCTTGGCCCAGACGACCGGCACAGATACGCAGTATTTT; CDR3 protein: CASSLAQTTGTDTQYF
J gene: TRBJ2-2; clone size: few; D gene: .; V gene: TRBV10-2; CDR3 DNA: TGCGCCAGCAGTGCGGGGTTGGGTGGGGAGCTGTTTTTT; CDR3 protein: CASSAGLGGELFF
J gene: TRBJ2-3; clone size: .; D gene: .; V gene: TRBV5-1; CDR3 DNA: TGCGCCAGCAGCTTGGGATTAGGGGGCACAGATACGCAGTATTTT; CDR3 protein: CASSLGLGGTDTQYF
J gene: TRBJ2-7; clone size: few; D gene: TRBD2; V gene: TRBV18; CDR3 DNA: TGTGCCAGCTCACCGGGACTAGCGTCCTACGAGCAGTACTTC; CDR3 protein: CASSPGLASYEQYF
J gene: TRBJ1-6; clone size: .; D gene: TRBD1; V gene: TRBV18; CDR3 DNA: TGTGCCAGCTCACCACCCCACAGGGGGCTTTCACCCCTCCACTTT; CDR3 protein: CASSPPHRGLSPLHF
J gene: TRBJ2-7; clone size: .; D gene: TRBD2; V gene: TRBV9; CDR3 DNA: TGTGCCAGCAGCGCCCTTCATACTAGCGGGCACTACGAGCAGTACTTC; CDR3 protein: CASSALHTSGHYEQYF
J gene: TRBJ2-3; clone size: few; D gene: .; V gene: TRBV6-1; CDR3 DNA: TGTGCCAGCTCCCTAGCGTCAGATACGCAGTATTTT; CDR3 protein: CASSLASDTQYF
J gene: TRBJ2-2; clone size: few; D gene: .; V gene: TRBV3-2; CDR3 DNA: TGTGCCAGCAGCCCCGGTGACAGGGCCTTTGGCACCGGGGAGCTGTTTTTT; CDR3 protein: CASSPGDRAFGTGELFF
J gene: TRBJ2-7; clone size: .; D gene: TRBD1; V gene: TRBV6-1; CDR3 DNA: TGTGCCAGCAGTGAATCTGGACAGGGGTTTGACGAGCAGTACTTC; CDR3 protein: CASSESGQGFDEQYF
J gene: TRBJ2-7; clone size: .; D gene: TRBD2; V gene: TRBV10-1; CDR3 DNA: TGCGCCAGCTCCCTGGGGACTAGCGGCTACGAGCAGTACTTC; CDR3 protein: CASSLGTSGYEQYF
J gene: TRBJ2-7; clone size: many; D gene: TRBD1; V gene: TRBV6-6; CDR3 DNA: TGTGCCAGCAGTGGGAGCCGGGACAGGGGTTACGAGCAGTACTTC; CDR3 protein: CASSGSRDRGYEQYF
J gene: TRBJ2-5; clone size: .; D gene: .; V gene: TRBV19; CDR3 DNA: TGTGCCAGTAGTATTTCGCCAGGAGAGACCCAGTACTTC; CDR3 protein: CASSISPGETQYF
J gene: TRBJ2-7; clone size: few; D gene: TRBD2; V gene: TRBV3-1; CDR3 DNA: TGTGCCAGCAGCCGGGGACTAGCGGGAGAGCTGGACTACGAGCAGTACTTC; CDR3 protein: CASSRGLAGELDYEQYF
J gene: TRBJ1-1; clone size: few; D gene: .; V gene: TRBV2; CDR3 DNA: TGTGCCAGCAGTGAAATTGGATTTGAAGCTTTCTTT; CDR3 protein: CASSEIGFEAFF
J gene: TRBJ2-5; clone size: few; D gene: .; V gene: TRBV2; CDR3 DNA: TGTGCCAGCAGTGAATTCGGGGGGCCCCGAGAGACCCAGTACTTC; CDR3 protein: CASSEFGGPRETQYF
J gene: TRBJ2-3; clone size: many; D gene: .; V gene: TRBV15; CDR3 DNA: TGTGCCACCAGCAGAGCTACAGATACGCAGTATTTT; CDR3 protein: CATSRATDTQYF
J gene: TRBJ1-2; clone size: .; D gene: .; V gene: TRBV7-9; CDR3 DNA: TGTGCCAGCAGCTTAGAACGGAACTATGGCTACACCTTC; CDR3 protein: CASSLERNYGYTF
J gene: TRBJ1-4; clone size: .; D gene: TRBD1; V gene: TRBV11-2; CDR3 DNA: TGTGCCAGCAGCCGCGGGACAGACGAAAAACTGTTTTTT; CDR3 protein: CASSRGTDEKLFF
J gene: TRBJ1-1; clone size: many; D gene: .; V gene: TRBV6-2/TRBV6-3; CDR3 DNA: TGTGCCAGCAGTACCCGGGGTCCCCTTGACTACACTGAAGCTTTCTTT; CDR3 protein: CASSTRGPLDYTEAFF
J gene: TRBJ2-5; clone size: many; D gene: .; V gene: TRBV20-1; CDR3 DNA: TGCAGTGCCTTAAGATTAACGGGACCACAAGAGACCCAGTACTTC; CDR3 protein: CSALRLTGPQETQYF
J gene: TRBJ1-1; clone size: few; D gene: .; V gene: TRBV12-3/TRBV12-4; CDR3 DNA: TGTGCCAGCAGGGAAGGACTGATGAACACTGAAGCTTTCTTT; CDR3 protein: CASREGLMNTEAFF
J gene: TRBJ2-5; clone size: few; D gene: .; V gene: TRBV10-3; CDR3 DNA: TGTGCCATCAGTGAGTCGGCGGAGACCCAGTACTTC; CDR3 protein: CAISESAETQYF
J gene: TRBJ2-7; clone size: .; D gene: TRBD1; V gene: TRBV15; CDR3 DNA: TGTGCCACCAGCAGAGATCGACCGCGACAGGGGAAGAGCTCCTACGAGCAGTACTTC; CDR3 protein: CATSRDRPRQGKSSYEQYF
J gene: TRBJ2-7; clone size: few; D gene: .; V gene: TRBV28; CDR3 DNA: TGTGCCAGCACAGATATTTCCTCCTACGAGCAGTACTTC; CDR3 protein: CASTDISSYEQYF
J gene: TRBJ2-7; clone size: few; D gene: .; V gene: TRBV28; CDR3 DNA: TGTGCCAGCAGGCTAGACTCCTACGAGCAGTACTTC; CDR3 protein: CASRLDSYEQYF
J gene: TRBJ2-2; clone size: .; D gene: .; V gene: TRBV6-6; CDR3 DNA: TGTGCCAGCAGCCCCCGGACAGTCACCGGGGAGCTGTTTTTT; CDR3 protein: CASSPRTVTGELFF
J gene: TRBJ2-3; clone size: many; D gene: TRBD2; V gene: TRBV7-2; CDR3 DNA: TGTGCCAGCAGCTTAGCGGGGACTAGCGCCCGCACAGATACGCAGTATTTT; CDR3 protein: CASSLAGTSARTDTQYF
J gene: TRBJ2-2; clone size: .; D gene: .; V gene: TRBV29-1; CDR3 DNA: TGCAGCGTTGACGCTAGCAACACCGGGGAGCTGTTTTTT; CDR3 protein: CSVDASNTGELFF
J gene: TRBJ2-3; clone size: many; D gene: .; V gene: TRBV18; CDR3 DNA: TGTGCCAGCTCATCGGGGACTCGCACAGATACGCAGTATTTT; CDR3 protein: CASSSGTRTDTQYF
J gene: TRBJ2-7; clone size: .; D gene: TRBD2; V gene: TRBV5-1; CDR3 DNA: TGCGCCAGCAGCTTTAGCGGGAGGGGCGACGAGCAGTACTTC; CDR3 protein: CASSFSGRGDEQYF
J gene: TRBJ2-1; clone size: few; D gene: .; V gene: TRBV11-2; CDR3 DNA: TGTGCCAGCAGCTTGGCGAGCTCAAGCAATGAGCAGTTCTTC; CDR3 protein: CASSLASSSNEQFF
J gene: TRBJ1-6; clone size: few; D gene: TRBD1; V gene: TRBV20-1; CDR3 DNA: TGCAGTGCTGGGGACAGCTATAATTCACCCCTCCACTTT; CDR3 protein: CSAGDSYNSPLHF
J gene: TRBJ2-1; clone size: .; D gene: .; V gene: TRBV12-3/TRBV12-4; CDR3 DNA: TGTGCCAGCAGCTATACATCGGGACCCACCTACAATGAGCAGTTCTTC; CDR3 protein: CASSYTSGPTYNEQFF
J gene: TRBJ1-2; clone size: many; D gene: .; V gene: TRBV20-1; CDR3 DNA: TGCAGTGCTAGAGATCCCCGGGCCGGTGGCTACACCTTC; CDR3 protein: CSARDPRAGGYTF
J gene: TRBJ2-3; clone size: many; D gene: TRBD2; V gene: TRBV15; CDR3 DNA: TGTGCCACCAGCAGAGACGGGACTAGCTTTATAGATACGCAGTATTTT; CDR3 protein: CATSRDGTSFIDTQYF
J gene: TRBJ1-4; clone size: once; D gene: .; V gene: TRBV6-6; CDR3 DNA: TGTGCCAGCAGTGGGGATGGTAATGAAAAACTGTTTTTT; CDR3 protein: CASSGDGNEKLFF
J gene: TRBJ1-2; clone size: many; D gene: TRBD1; V gene: TRBV28; CDR3 DNA: TGTGCCAGCAGGGTACCAGGGGGCGCATCTGGCTACACCTTC; CDR3 protein: CASRVPGGASGYTF
J gene: TRBJ1-4; clone size: .; D gene: .; V gene: TRBV9; CDR3 DNA: TGTGCCAGCAGCGTAAGGGACGGAGATTCAACTAATGAAAAACTGTTTTTT; CDR3 protein: CASSVRDGDSTNEKLFF